This T cell receptor beta chain emerged from a study of T cell repertoires in cytomegalovirus infection. Each CDR3 protein gets one entry after TCRdb re-called the reads with MiXCR. In the table there are about 830,000 distinct CDR3 sequences, approximately 30% of which are singletons. V gave up 4 bases and J gave up 11 bases; unmatched junction bases: 8. The CDR3 loop spans 14 amino acids. Germline-derived CDR1 and CDR2 are SGHTA and FQGTGA. This clonotype was detected only a few times. Its antigen remains unidentified. The J gene is TRBJ1-1, the V gene TRBV7-3; TRBD1 aligns across 12 bases. This TCR was sampled from a human donor in good health (CMV status not recorded). Some clones in this sample may be carry-over from other donors' samples. The sample consisted of cultured CD8+ T cells from PBMCs, taken from culture after CMV antigen stimulation. This CDR3 reads CASSSAGTGGVAFF. The DNA for the CDR3 is TGTGCCAGCAGCTCGGCCGGGACAGGGGGCGTTGCTTTCTTT.